This T cell receptor beta chain is from a study of T cells in narcolepsy. The CDR3 has 15 residues. Sequencing was performed with immunoSEQ multiplex PCR; in TCRdb, only in-frame clones are kept and a portion is missing. Of about 31,000 clones listed, around 80% are singletons. This chain uses TRBV21-1 with TRBJ2-7. TRBV21-1 is tagged as a pseudogene. The clonotype was recovered from a human donor with narcolepsy. The sample was CD45RA- memory CD4+ T cells from PBMCs. CDR3 in amino acids: CASSNGGHLHYEQYF. The DNA of the CDR3 is TGTGCCAGCAGCAATGGAGGACACCTACACTACGAGCAGTACTTC.